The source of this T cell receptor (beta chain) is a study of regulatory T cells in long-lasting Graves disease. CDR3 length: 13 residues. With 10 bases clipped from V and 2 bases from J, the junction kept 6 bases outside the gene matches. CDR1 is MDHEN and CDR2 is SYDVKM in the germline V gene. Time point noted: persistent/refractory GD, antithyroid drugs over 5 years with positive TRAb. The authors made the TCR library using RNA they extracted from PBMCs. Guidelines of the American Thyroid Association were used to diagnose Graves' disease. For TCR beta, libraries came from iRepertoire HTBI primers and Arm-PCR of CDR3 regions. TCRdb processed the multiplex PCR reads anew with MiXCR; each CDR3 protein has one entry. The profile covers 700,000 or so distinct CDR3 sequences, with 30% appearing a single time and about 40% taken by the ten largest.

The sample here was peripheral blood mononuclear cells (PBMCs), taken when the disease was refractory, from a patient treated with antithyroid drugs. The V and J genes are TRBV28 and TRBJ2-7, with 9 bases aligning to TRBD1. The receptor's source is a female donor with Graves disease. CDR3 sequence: CATTGTGTYEQYF. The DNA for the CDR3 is TGTGCCACCACCGGGACAGGGACCTACGAGCAGTACTTC.